Listed below are T cell receptor beta chains from one sample, sequenced in a study of CD8 T cells in ankylosing spondylitis. MiXCR, run by TCRdb on the 5' RACE reads, gives a single entry per CDR3 protein. Found here are approximately 250,000 distinct CDR3 sequences, 24% of them singletons; the top ten hold 0.5% to 0.75%. Sequenced input: blood, either unsorted or a sorted T cell fraction (not recorded which). The receptors derive from a male donor with ankylosing spondylitis or in good health (not recorded which). Both conserved end residues are part of each CDR3. Fields, in order: D gene, V gene, J gene, CDR3 protein. The D gene is left open where the match is weak.

-	TRBV10-3	TRBJ2-1	CAISEVGDNEQFF
TRBD2	TRBV5-5	TRBJ2-1	CASSLARASGGRDEQFF
-	TRBV5-6	TRBJ2-7	CASSGYRVHEQYF
TRBD2	TRBV12-3/TRBV12-4	TRBJ2-3	CTLSLTPGLAGITDTQYF
-	TRBV20-1	TRBJ2-5	CSAVGTARGETQYF
-	TRBV20-1	TRBJ2-1	CSARDGVRLDDEQFF
TRBD2	TRBV5-6	TRBJ2-3	CASSFGAGADTQYF
-	TRBV6-1	TRBJ1-4	CASSQPGDNEKLFF
-	TRBV20-1	TRBJ2-5	CSARDTPGGQYF
-	TRBV19	TRBJ2-3	CASTSTDTQYF
-	TRBV12-3/TRBV12-4	TRBJ1-6	CASRPRDNSPLHF
-	TRBV7-9	TRBJ2-5	CASSSRASRETQYF
-	TRBV28	TRBJ2-1	CASSFAGSVNEQFF
TRBD1	TRBV7-2	TRBJ1-6	CASSQGEPAYNSPLHF
-	TRBV12-3/TRBV12-4	TRBJ2-7	CASRLQGSSYEQYF
TRBD2	TRBV10-1	TRBJ2-1	CASSGTTSGGNNEQFF
-	TRBV5-5	TRBJ2-3	CASSADGGRSTDTQYF
TRBD1	TRBV29-1	TRBJ2-5	CSVTGSSETQYF
-	TRBV20-1	TRBJ2-5	CSATRTETQYF
TRBD1	TRBV29-1	TRBJ2-6	CSVEEKGALSVLTF
TRBD1	TRBV11-2	TRBJ2-3	CASSWGTGGLDTQYF
TRBD2	TRBV20-1	TRBJ2-7	CSATPGLAGGLNEQYF
-	TRBV5-1	TRBJ2-1	CASSPQGGGHDNEQFF
TRBD1	TRBV12-3/TRBV12-4	TRBJ1-2	CASSPSRTGHYGYTF
TRBD1	TRBV7-9	TRBJ1-2	CASGQGDGYTF
TRBD2	TRBV4-2	TRBJ2-3	CASSQVAAGDTDTQYF
-	TRBV20-1	TRBJ2-3	CSARASPRETQYF
TRBD2	TRBV19	TRBJ2-3	CASSRGGRDTQYF
TRBD1	TRBV20-1	TRBJ2-2	CSARPDRDTGELFF
-	TRBV6-1	TRBJ2-1	CASSEPYNEQFF
TRBD1	TRBV10-3	TRBJ2-7	CATTGTAYPYEQYF
TRBD1	TRBV12-3/TRBV12-4	TRBJ2-7	CASSSWTGGDEQYF
-	TRBV2	TRBJ2-3	CASSEQDYTDTQYF
-	TRBV20-1	TRBJ1-5	CSAVAGHQPQHF
-	TRBV10-3	TRBJ1-5	CAISTGQNNQPQHF
-	TRBV20-1	TRBJ2-3	CSASRDVGTDTQYF